The 10 T cell receptor beta chains below come from one sample, sequenced in a study of CD4 T cells in relation to SARS-CoV-2 and coronaviruses listed by TCRdb under 2021. Their recognized antigens are unknown. Library preparation used the immunoSEQ multiplex PCR assay. TCRdb holds this immuneACCESS table with in-frame rearrangements only. Some clones are missing; in checked studies, unresolved V genes explain under half, and the rest has no known cause. This sample is represented by some 29,000 clones; 60% to 85% of them were singletons. The top ten clones comprise roughly 15% of the sample. CD4+ T cells from unexposed donors were collected before the COVID-19 pandemic (2011-2018). Following 10 days of culture, the EasySep CD4+ T cell isolation kit was used to isolate CD4+ T cells. The sequenced material came from CD4+ T cells from PBMCs, cultured in vitro. These receptors were obtained from a human donor in good health.

V and J are TRBV18 and TRBJ1-2, with 9 positions matching TRBD1. Germline-derived CDR1 and CDR2 are KGHSH and LQKENI. This CDR3 contains 14 residues. Losses at the gene ends were 2 bases for V and 5 bases for J; bases not matched to a gene: 3. The CDR3 spells CASSPEQGAYGYTF. In DNA form, the CDR3 reads TGTGCCAGCTCACCAGAACAGGGGGCTTATGGCTACACCTTC.

This clone has just a few counts. The J gene is TRBJ2-1, the V gene TRBV6-5; D uncertain. The CDR3 is made up of 14 amino acids. Trimming took off 0 bases at V and 7 bases at J, with 10 bases between the two ends. Germline lookup yields CDR1 MNHEY and CDR2 SVGAGI. CDR3 in amino acids: CASSYSGARNEQFF. CDR3 in DNA: TGTGCCAGCAGTTACTCGGGTGCTAGGAATGAGCAGTTCTTC.

The CDR3 DNA is TGCGCCAGCAGCTCCTCTAGCGCGAGCTCCTACGAGCAGTACTTC. Its translation is CASSSSSASSYEQYF. The rearrangement uses TRBV5-1 and TRBJ2-7, with D perhaps matching TRBD2 (6 bases). V shed 3 bases and J shed 0 bases, with 13 bases lying between them. Germline loops: CDR1 SGHRS, CDR2 YFSETQ. The CDR3 has 15 amino acids.

The chain recombines TRBV19 with TRBJ2-7; 7 nucleotides align to TRBD1. The CDR3 consists of 13 residues. Germline lookup yields CDR1 LNHDA and CDR2 SQIVND (reference sequence). V was clipped by 6 bases and J by 4 bases; unmatched bases: 6. This chain's CDR3 is CASRERTGYEQYF. DNA of the CDR3: TGTGCCAGTAGAGAAAGGACAGGTTACGAGCAGTACTTC.

This chain joins TRBV19 and TRBJ1-4; D gene unclear. Trimming took off 3 bases at V and 3 bases at J, with 11 bases between the two ends. Germline V gives CDR1 LNHDA, CDR2 SQIVND (reference sequence). The CDR3 totals 15 residues. Written as DNA, the CDR3 is TGTGCCAGTAGTATTCCTTCACGGTCTAATGAAAAACTGTTTTTT. Translation: CASSIPSRSNEKLFF.

The chain employs TRBV6-5 and TRBJ2-2; D gene unclear. Deletions cut 5 bases from V and 6 bases from J, with 16 bases between. The CDR3 covers 15 residues. Germline values: CDR1 MNHEY, CDR2 SVGAGI. Written as DNA, the CDR3 is TGTGCCAGCAGTATACTAAGACGGAGTTCCGGGGAGCTGTTTTTT. It yields the protein CASSILRRSSGELFF.

This chain joins TRBV7-9 and TRBJ2-1, with 13 bases lining up with TRBD2. Germline trimming cut 2 bases from V and 8 bases from J; bases unmatched to any gene: 3. The CDR3 length is 15 residues. Germline V gene sequence: CDR1 SEHNR, CDR2 FQNEAQ (reference sequence). As DNA, the CDR3 is TGTGCCAGCAGCTTAAGACTAGCGGGAGGTTATGAGCAGTTCTTC. Translated: CASSLRLAGGYEQFF. Based on the CDR3 plus reference TRBV7-9 and TRBJ2-1, the full variable domain is DTGVSQNPRHKITKRGQNVTFRCDPISEHNRLYWYRQTLGQGPEFLTYFQNEAQLEKSRLLSDRFSAERPKGSFSTLEIQRTEQGDSAMYLCASSLRLAGGYEQFFGPGTRLTVL.

This chain links TRBV7-9 with TRBJ2-1; 10 nucleotides align to TRBD1. The CDR3 covers 17 residues. The germline CDR1 and CDR2 sequences are SEHNR and FQNEAQ (reference sequence). Trimming cost V 3 bases and J 2 bases; bases outside gene matches: 7. The CDR3 nucleotides are TGTGCCAGCAGCTTCTCCGCGGGACAGGGGACCTACAATGAGCAGTTCTTC. It codes for CASSFSAGQGTYNEQFF.

V and J are TRBV7-9 and TRBJ2-7, with 7 bases lining up with TRBD1. Trimming at V came to 1 base and at J to 0 bases, leaving 6 bases not matched to a gene. The CDR3 length is 16 residues. Germline V gene lookup returns CDR1 SEHNR and CDR2 FQNEAQ (reference sequence). The CDR3 spells CASSLVGGLSSYEQYF. CDR3 DNA sequence: TGTGCCAGCAGCTTAGTAGGGGGCTTAAGCTCCTACGAGCAGTACTTC.

This clone has only one observation. V gene TRBV3-1 (or the pseudogene TRBV3-2) combines with J gene TRBJ1-6; no clear D gene. From germline, CDR1 is LGHDT and CDR2 YNNKEL (reference sequence). This CDR3 region has 14 residues. V was shortened by 3 bases and J by 8 bases, with 11 bases between the two germline ends. Here the CDR3 DNA reads TGTGCCAGCAGCCACTCGGCGCCCCATTCACCCCTCCACTTT. Encoded protein: CASSHSAPHSPLHF.